This T cell receptor beta chain was profiled in a study of post-analysis software for immune sequencing data. Study overall: Clinical courses comprised relapsing-remitting, secondary progressive and progressive-relapsing multiple sclerosis.

Unique molecular identifiers featured in each of the TCR beta cDNA libraries. Input populations of 1 to 10 million T cells gave rise to roughly 500,000 cDNA molecules. TCRdb re-called the PCR reads with MiXCR, one entry per CDR3 protein. The sample lists hundreds of thousands of distinct CDR3 sequences, 55% to 60% occurring once. The CDR3 length is 15 residues. Germline V lookup: CDR1 SNHLY, CDR2 FYNNEI. Broader study findings: Included in a set of roughly five TRBV segments more frequent in patients than controls were TRBV5-6, TRBV5-1 and TRBV20-1. Analysis by F measure revealed that same-batch samples clustered strongly together. Compared against controls, patients with multiple sclerosis displayed significantly lower normalized Chao1 diversity.

In the case of this clonotype: What it binds is unknown.

The chain couples TRBV2 to TRBJ2-5; 9 bases are a match to TRBD2. The J call may be mistaken, given a closer DNA end match to TRBJ2-7. The TCR sequence derives from a girl under 10 years old with multiple sclerosis. The sample taken for sequencing was blood. CDR3 sequence reads: CASSGQASGIYEQYF. The CDR3 nucleotides are TGTGCCAGCAGTGGGCAGGCTAGCGGGATCTACGAGCAGTACTTC.